Listed below are T cell receptor beta chains from one sample, sequenced in a study of shared clonotypes between healthy human individuals. Generated by immunoSEQ multiplex PCR, the TCRdb table keeps only in-frame clones and is missing some. The table has roughly 1,500,000 clones, approximately 98% seen once. The sequencing sample was made of naive CD4+ T cells sorted from blood. These receptors came from a man aged 30 to 45 in good health. CDR3s include the opening cysteine and the closing phenylalanine or tryptophan. Each record gives: D gene, V gene, clone size, J gene, CDR3 protein, CDR3 DNA. A D gene is named only where the DNA matches it firmly. Where a row states a size, it is once, few, many or the class of an expanded clone; other rows omit it.

TRBD1	TRBV19	-	TRBJ1-2	CASRRQGGGYTF	TGTGCCAGTAGACGACAGGGTGGTGGCTACACCTTC
-	TRBV5-1	-	TRBJ2-1	CASSTTPGYNEQFF	TGCGCCAGCAGCACCACCCCGGGTTACAATGAGCAGTTCTTC
-	TRBV10-3	-	TRBJ2-7	CAISVRDHEQYF	TGTGCCATCAGTGTAAGGGACCACGAGCAGTACTTC
TRBD1	TRBV4-3	-	TRBJ2-1	CASSQLGQGFFDEQFF	TGCGCCAGCAGCCAACTGGGACAGGGGTTCTTCGATGAGCAGTTCTTC
-	TRBV6-1	-	TRBJ2-3	CASSALGGSTDTQYF	TGTGCCAGCAGTGCCCTAGGCGGTAGCACAGATACGCAGTATTTT
-	TRBV6-5	-	TRBJ2-5	CASSYVPGLQETQYF	TGTGCCAGCAGTTACGTCCCCGGCCTCCAAGAGACCCAGTACTTC
-	TRBV7-9	-	TRBJ1-3	CASSYVRGAALSGNTIYF	TGTGCCAGCAGCTACGTCCGAGGGGCGGCACTCTCTGGAAACACCATATATTTT
TRBD2	TRBV11-3	-	TRBJ2-1	CASSLDRTSGSIHNEQFF	TGTGCCAGCAGCTTAGATCGGACTAGCGGGAGTATTCACAATGAGCAGTTCTTC
TRBD2	TRBV5-1	-	TRBJ2-2	CASSLLAGDRTGELFF	TGCGCCAGCAGCTTACTAGCGGGAGATCGAACCGGGGAGCTGTTTTTT
-	TRBV6-5	-	TRBJ1-1	CASSSEMNTEAFF	TGTGCCAGCAGTTCTGAGATGAACACTGAAGCTTTCTTT
-	TRBV28	-	TRBJ2-7	CASRTARSSYEQYF	TGTGCCAGCAGGACAGCGAGGAGCTCCTACGAGCAGTACTTC
TRBD2	TRBV7-9	-	TRBJ2-1	CASSLAGAGGKQFF	TGTGCCAGCAGCCTAGCGGGAGCGGGGGGAAAACAGTTCTTC
TRBD1	TRBV18	-	TRBJ2-5	CASSKTGTGQETQYF	TGTGCCAGCTCAAAAACCGGGACAGGACAAGAGACCCAGTACTTC
-	TRBV14	-	TRBJ1-2	CASSPRLGRAANYGYTF	TGTGCCAGCAGCCCACGATTAGGAAGGGCGGCTAACTATGGCTACACCTTC
-	TRBV5-1	-	TRBJ1-1	CASSLARNTEAFF	TGCGCCAGCAGCTTGGCCAGGAACACTGAAGCTTTCTTT
TRBD2	TRBV18	-	TRBJ2-5	CASSPPSGTQETQYF	TGTGCCAGCTCACCACCCAGCGGGACCCAAGAGACCCAGTACTTC
TRBD1	TRBV19	-	TRBJ2-7	CASNRQGSSYEQYF	TGTGCCAGTAACCGACAGGGGAGCTCCTACGAGCAGTACTTC
-	TRBV5-6	-	TRBJ1-5	CASSPGRAGQPQHF	TGTGCCAGCAGCCCGGGAAGGGCGGGTCAGCCCCAGCATTTT
TRBD1	TRBV7-2	-	TRBJ2-1	CASSFRFDRVNEQFF	TGTGCCAGCAGCTTTCGATTTGACAGGGTGAATGAGCAGTTCTTC
-	TRBV11-2	-	TRBJ1-1	CASSPDSTVEAFF	TGTGCCAGCAGCCCGGACTCGACCGTTGAAGCTTTCTTT
-	TRBV20-1	-	TRBJ2-1	CSARAYNEQFF	TGCAGTGCTCGAGCGTACAATGAGCAGTTCTTC
-	TRBV7-3	-	TRBJ2-5	CASSLGPGATQYF	TGTGCCAGCAGCCTGGGGCCGGGGGCGACCCAGTACTTC
-	TRBV6-1	-	TRBJ2-1	CASGVSDEQFF	TGTGCCAGCGGGGTGTCTGATGAGCAGTTCTTC
-	TRBV9	once	TRBJ2-5	CASSPRRVVTGTQYF	TGTGCCAGCAGCCCCAGGAGGGTAGTTACAGGGACCCAGTACTTC
-	TRBV5-1	-	TRBJ2-3	CASSMGEPFRTDTQYF	TGCGCCAGCAGCATGGGGGAGCCCTTCCGAACAGATACGCAGTATTTT
-	TRBV4-1	-	TRBJ1-1	CASSALGERNTEAFF	TGCGCCAGCAGCGCCCTCGGAGAGAGGAACACTGAAGCTTTCTTT
TRBD1	TRBV28	-	TRBJ2-7	CASSYNLGDRGGFEQYF	TGTGCCAGCAGTTACAACCTAGGCGACAGGGGGGGCTTCGAGCAGTACTTC
-	TRBV19	-	TRBJ2-7	CASSIIGGLLAHEQYF	TGTGCCAGTAGTATAATTGGAGGGCTCCTAGCCCACGAGCAGTACTTC
TRBD1	TRBV5-1	-	TRBJ2-1	CASSLTGGNYNEQFF	TGCGCCAGCAGCTTGACAGGGGGCAATTACAATGAGCAGTTCTTC
TRBD1	TRBV6-5	-	TRBJ1-1	CASSKRQGDTEAFF	TGTGCCAGCAGTAAAAGACAGGGGGACACTGAAGCTTTCTTT
-	TRBV2	-	TRBJ1-2	CASRSDYGYTF	TGTGCCAGCAGGAGTGACTATGGCTACACCTTC
TRBD2	TRBV7-9	-	TRBJ2-3	CASRTTLAGGPRGDTQYF	TGTGCCAGCAGGACGACTCTAGCGGGAGGGCCAAGAGGGGATACGCAGTATTTT
-	TRBV9	-	TRBJ2-2	CASSVANGGELFF	TGTGCCAGCAGCGTAGCCAATGGAGGGGAGCTGTTTTTT
-	TRBV27	-	TRBJ2-7	CASSLSIRRRTYEQYF	TGTGCCAGCAGTTTATCGATAAGGCGTAGGACCTACGAGCAGTACTTC
-	TRBV7-9	-	TRBJ1-1	CASSLAGTPYRAFF	TGTGCCAGCAGCTTAGCTGGTACCCCATATAGAGCTTTCTTT
-	TRBV7-9	-	TRBJ1-1	CASSLEGGGNTEAFF	TGTGCCAGCAGCTTAGAGGGGGGCGGTAACACTGAAGCTTTCTTT
TRBD2	TRBV12-5	-	TRBJ2-1	CASGLLLLAGEEGEQFF	TGTGCTAGTGGCCTTCTCTTACTAGCGGGAGAGGAGGGTGAGCAGTTCTTC
-	TRBV6-5	once	TRBJ2-7	CASSYYRDNSYEQYF	TGTGCCAGCAGTTACTATCGAGACAACTCCTACGAGCAGTACTTC
-	TRBV6-5	-	TRBJ1-3	CASSRRGSAGNTIYF	TGTGCCAGCAGCCGGAGGGGTTCCGCTGGAAACACCATATATTTT
-	TRBV10-3	-	TRBJ2-3	CAISESGGATDTQYF	TGTGCCATCAGTGAATCTGGCGGGGCCACAGATACGCAGTATTTT
TRBD2	TRBV29-1	-	TRBJ2-3	CSVRGRHTDTQYF	TGCAGCGTCCGCGGGAGGCACACAGATACGCAGTATTTT
-	TRBV29-1	-	TRBJ2-1	CSVEGSLRAPYKQFF	TGCAGCGTTGAAGGGAGCCTCCGGGCCCCCTATAAGCAGTTCTTC
TRBD1	TRBV30	-	TRBJ2-3	CASGKKGQLFTDTQYF	TGTGCCTCTGGCAAAAAGGGACAGCTATTTACAGATACGCAGTATTTT
TRBD2	TRBV18	-	TRBJ2-3	CASSPPASSGSADTQYF	TGTGCCAGCTCACCACCTGCTTCTAGCGGGAGCGCAGATACGCAGTATTTT
-	TRBV9	-	TRBJ2-2	CASSVDGSPGQRTGELFF	TGTGCCAGCAGCGTAGATGGATCTCCGGGACAACGAACCGGGGAGCTGTTTTTT
TRBD2	TRBV10-3	once	TRBJ2-7	CAIRASGSSGEQYF	TGTGCCATCAGGGCTAGCGGGAGTTCAGGCGAGCAGTACTTC
-	TRBV5-8	-	TRBJ1-1	CASSSTGLIYTEAFF	TGTGCCAGCAGCTCTACAGGGTTAATTTACACTGAAGCTTTCTTT
-	TRBV5-4	-	TRBJ2-7	CASSLDSQGAYEQYF	TGTGCCAGCAGCTTGGATTCGCAGGGAGCCTACGAGCAGTACTTC
-	TRBV29-1	-	TRBJ2-1	CSVVAAEQFF	TGCAGCGTTGTAGCCGCCGAGCAGTTCTTC
-	TRBV5-1	-	TRBJ1-4	CASSFNQPATNEKLFF	TGCGCCAGCAGCTTCAACCAACCTGCAACTAATGAAAAACTGTTTTTT
-	TRBV2	-	TRBJ2-1	CASSYRTVANNEQFF	TGTGCCAGCAGTTACCGGACAGTGGCAAACAATGAGCAGTTCTTC
-	TRBV20-1	-	TRBJ2-2	CSARGTGELFF	TGCAGTGCTAGAGGCACCGGGGAGCTGTTTTTT
TRBD2	TRBV18	-	TRBJ2-5	CASSPGLAGAETQYF	TGTGCCAGCTCACCAGGTCTAGCGGGAGCAGAGACCCAGTACTTC
TRBD2	TRBV9	-	TRBJ2-7	CASSVERSGRAALPYEQYF	TGTGCCAGCAGCGTAGAACGCAGCGGGAGGGCCGCTCTACCTTACGAGCAGTACTTC